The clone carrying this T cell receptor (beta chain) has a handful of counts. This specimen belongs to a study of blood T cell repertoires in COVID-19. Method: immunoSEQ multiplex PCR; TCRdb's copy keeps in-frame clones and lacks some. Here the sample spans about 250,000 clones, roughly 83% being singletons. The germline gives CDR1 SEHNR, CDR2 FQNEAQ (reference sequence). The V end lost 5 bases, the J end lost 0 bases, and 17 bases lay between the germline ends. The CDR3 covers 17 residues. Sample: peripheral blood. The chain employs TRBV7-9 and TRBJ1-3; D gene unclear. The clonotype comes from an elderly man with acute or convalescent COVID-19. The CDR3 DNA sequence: TGTGCCAGCAGCACAACCAAAATGGTTTACTCTGGAAACACCATATATTTT. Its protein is CASSTTKMVYSGNTIYF.